The text below deals with one T cell receptor beta chain. The record originates from a study of blood T cell repertoires in COVID-19. On the study more broadly: Sources were T cells, B-cell-depleted T cells, or PBMCs; the material itself was cDNA or gDNA.

Cohorts were determined from participant-reported clinical history. The CDR3 consists of 17 residues. Germline CDR1 ENHRY, CDR2 SYGVKD. The junction had 8 bases not matched to a gene; V was cut back by 10 bases and J by 0 bases. Per the original methods: Amplification with reference gene primers provided the estimates of nucleated cell counts. Sequencing was performed with immunoSEQ multiplex PCR; in TCRdb, only in-frame clones are kept and a portion is missing. For V, J and clone size, that table is used; D and trimming come from the DNA. The table lists 200,000 to 250,000 clones, 65% to 85% of them singletons.

The chain joins TRBV10-3 to TRBJ2-1, with 14 nucleotides matching TRBD2. The material sequenced was PBMCs or T cells enriched from blood (not recorded which). This sequence was found in a woman in her 40s who had recovered from COVID-19. For the CDR3, the DNA is TGTGCCACCGCCGGGACTAGCGGGAGAAGCTCCTACAATGAGCAGTTCTTC. Residues: CATAGTSGRSSYNEQFF.